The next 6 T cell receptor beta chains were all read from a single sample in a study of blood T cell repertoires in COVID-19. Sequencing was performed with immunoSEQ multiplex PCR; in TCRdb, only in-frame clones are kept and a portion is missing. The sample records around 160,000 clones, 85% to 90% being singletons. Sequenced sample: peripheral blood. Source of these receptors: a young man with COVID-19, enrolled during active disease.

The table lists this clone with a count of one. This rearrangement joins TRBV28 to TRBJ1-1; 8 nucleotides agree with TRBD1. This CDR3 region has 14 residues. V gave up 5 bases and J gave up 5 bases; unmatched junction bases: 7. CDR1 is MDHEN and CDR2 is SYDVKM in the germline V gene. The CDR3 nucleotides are TGTGCCAGCAGTCCAGGACAGGGACGGACTGAAGCTTTCTTT. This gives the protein CASSPGQGRTEAFF.

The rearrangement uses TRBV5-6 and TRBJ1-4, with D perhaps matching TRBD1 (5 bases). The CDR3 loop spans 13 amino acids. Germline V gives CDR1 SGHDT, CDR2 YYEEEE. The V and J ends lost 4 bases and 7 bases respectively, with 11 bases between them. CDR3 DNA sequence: TGTGCCAGCAGCCTCGGGGGGAGTGAAAAACTGTTTTTT. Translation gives CASSLGGSEKLFF.

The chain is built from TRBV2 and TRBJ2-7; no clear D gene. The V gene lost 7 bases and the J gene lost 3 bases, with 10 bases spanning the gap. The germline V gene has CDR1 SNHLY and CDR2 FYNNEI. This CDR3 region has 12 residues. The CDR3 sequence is CASKPGGYEQYF. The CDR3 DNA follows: TGTGCCAGCAAGCCTGGCGGCTACGAGCAGTACTTC.

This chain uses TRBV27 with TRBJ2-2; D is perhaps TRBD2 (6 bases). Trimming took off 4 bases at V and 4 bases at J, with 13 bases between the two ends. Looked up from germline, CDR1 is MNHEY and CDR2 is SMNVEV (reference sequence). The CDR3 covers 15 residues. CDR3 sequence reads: CASSSSRGTTGELFF. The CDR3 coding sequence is TGTGCCAGCAGTTCCTCGCGCGGGACCACCGGGGAGCTGTTTTTT.

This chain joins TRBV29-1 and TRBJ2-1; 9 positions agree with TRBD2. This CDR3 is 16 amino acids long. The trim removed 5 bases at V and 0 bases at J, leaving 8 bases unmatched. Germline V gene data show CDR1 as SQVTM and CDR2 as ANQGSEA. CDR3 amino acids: CSVRTTSGRSYNEQFF. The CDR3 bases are TGCAGCGTTCGAACCACTAGCGGGCGCTCCTACAATGAGCAGTTCTTC.

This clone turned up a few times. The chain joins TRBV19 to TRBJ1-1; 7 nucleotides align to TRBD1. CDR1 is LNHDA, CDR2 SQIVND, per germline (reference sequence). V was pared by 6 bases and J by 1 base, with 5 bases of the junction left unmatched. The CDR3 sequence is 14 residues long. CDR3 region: CASSNRGGNTEAFF. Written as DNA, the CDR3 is TGTGCCAGTAGCAACAGGGGTGGGAACACTGAAGCTTTCTTT.